The T cell receptor (beta chain) described here comes from a study of blood T cell repertoires in COVID-19. At the level of the study: Sites in the United States, Italy and Spain provided acute and convalescent COVID-19 samples. Sources were T cells, B-cell-depleted T cells, or PBMCs; the material itself was cDNA or gDNA.

J gave up 9 bases and V 3 bases, and 11 bases lay outside the gene matches. Germline V CDR1 and CDR2: MNHNS, SASEGT. This CDR3 spans 17 amino acids. Per the original methods: The assay estimated nucleated cells by amplifying reference gene primers. The protocol was immunoSEQ multiplex PCR, while the TCRdb copy is restricted to in-frame clones and leaves out a portion. V and J calls and clone size are those listed in that table; D and trimming were worked out from the DNA. This table has about 100,000 clones, around 92% appearing once. This clone was detected once. This TCR derives from a man aged 35 to 55 with active or convalescent COVID-19. The material sequenced was peripheral blood. The chain links TRBV6-1 to TRBJ2-3; TRBD2 agrees at 14 bases. The DNA of the CDR3 is TGTGCCAGCAGTGATTTCCCGGGACTAGCGGGAGATAGGACGCAGTATTTT. This translates into CASSDFPGLAGDRTQYF.